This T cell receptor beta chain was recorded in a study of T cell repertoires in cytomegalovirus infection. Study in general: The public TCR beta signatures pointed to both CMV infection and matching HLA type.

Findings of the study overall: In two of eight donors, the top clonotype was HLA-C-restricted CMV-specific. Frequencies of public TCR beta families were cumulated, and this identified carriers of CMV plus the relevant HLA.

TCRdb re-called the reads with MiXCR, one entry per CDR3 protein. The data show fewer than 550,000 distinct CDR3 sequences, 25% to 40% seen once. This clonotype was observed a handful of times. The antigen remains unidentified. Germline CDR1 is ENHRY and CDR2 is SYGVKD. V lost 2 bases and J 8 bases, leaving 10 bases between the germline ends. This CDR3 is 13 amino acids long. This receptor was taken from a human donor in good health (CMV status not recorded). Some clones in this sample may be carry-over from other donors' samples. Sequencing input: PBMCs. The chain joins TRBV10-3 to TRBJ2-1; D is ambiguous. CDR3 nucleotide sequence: TGTGCCATCAGTGAGACCTCACAATATGAGCAGTTCTTC. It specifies CAISETSQYEQFF.